This TCR beta chain was observed in a study of T-cell reconstitution after alpha-beta-depleted transplantation in children. This clonotype was counted at least ten times. Unique molecular identifiers tagged the TCRbeta library. TCRdb re-derived calls from the PCR reads in MiXCR, one entry per CDR3 protein. This sample has around 200,000 distinct CDR3 sequences; approximately 7% occur once, and the top ten carry 3%. Deletions cut 3 bases from V and 3 bases from J, with 12 bases between. CDR3 size: 14 residues. Germline V gene lookup returns CDR1 DFQATT and CDR2 SNEGSKA (reference sequence). Specimen: PBMCs from the stem cell graft donor, collected from the stem cell graft. This sequence was found in a human donor who donated a stem cell graft to a child with Wiskott-Aldrich syndrome. V is TRBV20-1 and J is TRBJ1-5; the D is unclear. The CDR3 nucleotides are TGCAGTGCTAGGCCAGGTGCAATCAATCAGCCCCAGCATTTT. Translated, it gives CSARPGAINQPQHF.